Following are 16 T cell receptor beta chains from one sample sequenced in a study of graft-versus-host responses after intestinal transplantation. These receptors have no known antigen. Profiling relied on immunoSEQ multiplex PCR, and the TCRdb table lists in-frame clones only, not all of them. The table includes approximately 90,000 clones, around 90% detected once. The sequencing here drew on unstimulated CD8+ T cells sorted from spleen or lymph node cells, taken before intestinal transplant. The receptors originated from a human donor who received an intestinal transplant.

In the case of this clone: Other DNA sequences of this sample code for an identical CDR3. The rearrangement joins TRBV5-4 to TRBJ2-7; no firm D call. This CDR3 comprises 14 residues. Trimming removed 0 bases at V and 9 bases at J, with 16 bases between. Germline CDR1 is SGHNT and CDR2 is YYREEE (reference sequence). The CDR3: CASSLDGNGVRQYF. DNA for the CDR3: TGTGCCAGCAGCTTGGATGGGAACGGCGTAAGGCAGTACTTC. Together with reference TRBV5-4 and TRBJ2-7, the CDR3 gives the full variable domain: ETGVTQSPTHLIKTRGQQVTLRCSSQSGHNTVSWYQQALGQGPQFIFQYYREEENGRGNFPPRFSGLQFPNYSSELNVNALELDDSALYLCASSLDGNGVRQYFGPGTRLTVT.

Worth noting for this clone: One end of the junction fails to match germline, which may point to a read error. The sample contains more than one DNA sequence encoding this CDR3. This chain connects TRBV30 to TRBJ2-3, with D possibly TRBD2 on 5 matching bases. The germline gives CDR1 GTSNPN, CDR2 SVGIG (reference sequence). CDR3 length: 15 amino acids. The CDR3 spells CAWSVVGAGTDTQYF. The CDR3 DNA is TGTGCTTGGAGTGTAGTGGGAGCGGGCACAGATACGCAGTATTTT.

The rearrangement uses TRBV7-7 and TRBJ2-5; D gene ambiguous. Trimming stripped 1 base from V and 4 bases from J, with 7 bases between. Germline assignment: CDR1 SSHAT and CDR2 FNYEAQ (reference sequence). There are 13 residues in the CDR3. The CDR3 sequence is CASSLGEVETQYF. In DNA, the CDR3 is TGTGCCAGCAGCTTAGGGGAAGTAGAGACCCAGTACTTC. The whole variable domain, filled in from reference TRBV7-7 and TRBJ2-5, reads GAGVSQSPRYKVTKRGQDVTLRCDPISSHATLYWYQQALGQGPEFLTYFNYEAQPDKSGLPSDRFSAERPEGSISTLTIQRTEQRDSAMYRCASSLGEVETQYFGPGTRLLVL.

In DNA, the CDR3 is TGCGCCAGCAGTGGGGGAGAAGGGACCCAGTACTTC. Amino acid sequence: CASSGGEGTQYF. V gene TRBV10-2 combines with J gene TRBJ2-5; D is possibly TRBD2 (5 bases). The CDR3 loop spans 12 amino acids. Germline CDR1 WSHSY, CDR2 SAAADI. Trimming stripped 4 bases from V and 7 bases from J, with 10 bases between.

This sequence joins TRBV27 and TRBJ2-7, with 8 bases aligning to TRBD2. With 5 bases clipped from V and 2 bases from J, the junction kept 11 bases outside the gene matches. Looked up from germline, CDR1 is MNHEY and CDR2 is SMNVEV (reference sequence). The CDR3 spans 16 residues. The CDR3 DNA follows: TGTGCCAGCAGTACCTATACTAGCGGCCGACCCTACGAGCAGTACTTC. Encoded protein: CASSTYTSGRPYEQYF.

This clone was detected once. The chain employs TRBV6-5 and TRBJ2-1; 12 nucleotides agree with TRBD1. Germline loops: CDR1 MNHEY, CDR2 SVGAGI. The CDR3 loop spans 13 amino acids. V lost 7 bases, J lost 8 bases, and 3 bases stayed unmatched. As DNA, the CDR3 is TGTGCCAGCACCGGGACAGGGGGCGATGAGCAGTTCTTC. Translating it yields CASTGTGGDEQFF.

This clone was seen a single time. The rearrangement links TRBV19 to TRBJ2-3; TRBD2 matches at 7 bases. CDR1 is LNHDA and CDR2 is SQIVND in the germline V gene (reference sequence). The CDR3 totals 16 residues. Unmatched junction bases numbered 14, after V lost 5 bases and J lost 6 bases. As DNA, the CDR3 is TGTGCCAGTAGTTCGACGGCGACTAGCTACACGGATACGCAGTATTTT. Protein sequence: CASSSTATSYTDTQYF.

The chain employs TRBV6-5 and TRBJ1-2; possibly TRBD1 for D (6 bases). The V end lost 8 bases, the J end lost 1 base, and 11 bases lay between the germline ends. Germline lookup yields CDR1 MNHEY and CDR2 SVGAGI. This CDR3 is built from 13 residues. The CDR3 bases are TGTGCCAGCGAGGGGGGATTTAACTATGGCTACACCTTC. This encodes CASEGGFNYGYTF.

The CDR3 bases are TGTGCCAGCAGCCCATTGGTCTCTGGAAACACCATATATTTT. Its protein product is CASSPLVSGNTIYF. The chain couples TRBV13 to TRBJ1-3; D is uncertain. The CDR3 spans 14 residues. Trimming removed 5 bases from V and 0 bases from J, with 8 bases in between. Germline assignment: CDR1 PRHDT and CDR2 FYEKMQ (reference sequence).

The chain carries TRBV1 and TRBJ2-1; the D call of TRBD2 is as the table states it, not checked on the DNA. TRBV1 is designated a pseudogene. CDR3 length: 16 amino acids. CDR3 protein: CTSSQQGLAGVNEQFF. CDR3 DNA: TGCACCAGCAGCCAACAGGGACTAGCGGGAGTGAATGAGCAGTTCTTC.

This sequence joins TRBV15 and TRBJ2-7; D is undetermined. Per germline, CDR1 LNHNV and CDR2 YYDKDF (reference sequence). This CDR3 spans 15 amino acids. The V gene lost 5 bases and the J gene lost 5 bases, with 19 bases spanning the gap. CDR3 nucleotides: TGTGCCACCAGCGAATCACCTTCTCTCGGCCACGAGCAGTACTTC. As protein: CATSESPSLGHEQYF.

CDR3 in amino acids: CASSSRDFTDTQYF. CDR3 DNA sequence: TGTGCCAGCAGCTCGAGGGACTTCACAGATACGCAGTATTTT. The V and J genes are TRBV7-6 and TRBJ2-3, with D maybe TRBD2 (6 bases). Germline CDR1 is SGHVS and CDR2 is FNYEAQ. Deletions cut 4 bases from V and 2 bases from J, with 10 bases between. The CDR3 contains 14 residues.

The CDR3, as DNA: TGTGCCAGCAGGGAGAACACAGGGTCTGGGGCCAACGTCCTGACTTTC. Its translation: CASRENTGSGANVLTF. This chain links TRBV2 with TRBJ2-6, with D tentatively TRBD1 (6 bases). Per the germline V gene, CDR1 is SNHLY and CDR2 is FYNNEI. This CDR3 region has 16 residues. V dropped 6 bases and J dropped 1 base, with 13 bases sitting between them.

The chain couples TRBV11-2 to TRBJ2-7; TRBD2 is a possible D gene (6 bases). This CDR3 region has 13 residues. CDR1 is SGHAT and CDR2 is FQNNGV in the germline V gene. Between the trimmed V and J ends, which lost 5 bases and 2 bases, there was a span of 10 bases. DNA of the CDR3: TGTGCCAGCAGCCGGGGACTCACCTACGAGCAGTACTTC. It translates to CASSRGLTYEQYF.

This sequence joins TRBV2 and TRBJ2-7; weak D call: TRBD1 (6 bases). The germline V gene encodes CDR1 SNHLY and CDR2 FYNNEI. The CDR3 totals 15 residues. Trimming shortened V by 1 base and J by 5 bases, and 15 bases separated the two germline ends. CDR3 coding DNA: TGTGCCAGCAGTGAAGGGCGGACAGATCAGAACGAGCAGTACTTC. Its protein is CASSEGRTDQNEQYF.

The rearrangement uses TRBV6-5 and TRBJ2-7, with D perhaps matching TRBD1 (5 bases). With 5 bases removed from V and 2 bases from J, the gap between germline ends came to 10 bases. This CDR3 spans 13 amino acids. CDR1 is MNHEY and CDR2 is SVGAGI in the germline V gene. CDR3 nucleotide sequence: TGTGCCAGCAGTCACGGACACGCCTACGAGCAGTACTTC. Its protein product is CASSHGHAYEQYF.